This TCR beta chain was recorded in a study of T cells after yellow fever vaccination (dated by TCRdb to between 2019 and 2020). Background for the entire study: The SMART-Seq v4 Ultra Low Input RNA kit was used to prepare libraries from fractions with low cell numbers. To follow T-cell clones before and after both primary and booster YFV17D yellow fever vaccination, bulk TCR alpha and beta repertoires underwent longitudinal sequencing. The cohort comprised two healthy male donors, one aged 18 to 30 and one aged 30 to 39 years. Bulk PBMC replicates and cell subsets were isolated from blood drawn at multiple timepoints before and after both primary and secondary immunization. Overall study outcomes, separate from this receptor: Only a couple of donors were included in the study, so the extent to which the findings can be generalized is limited. Computational filtering was required because FACS-sorted repertoires could contain abundant contaminating clonotypes from the bulk population. The secondary T-cell response was found to be weaker but faster than the primary response, with a peak reached on day 5 rather than on day 15. After the booster, most of the clones that had expanded following primary vaccination were detected again (almost 98% of CD4 and roughly 88% of CD8), which suggests that memory was broadly maintained. A small fraction of clonotypes appeared in both the CD4 and CD8 compartments, likely as a result of convergent recombination.

This specimen's treatment or condition label, per the study, means: live attenuated yellow fever vaccine strain. At each blood-draw timepoint, two biological replicates of bulk PBMCs were obtained. PBMCs were isolated from peripheral blood using a standard Ficoll-Paque protocol. RNA was extracted with TriZol from bulk PBMCs, CD4 and CD8 fractions, and dextramer-positive and dextramer-negative fractions. This clonotype came up a few times. Its recognized antigen is unknown. Base-call qualities are not available, and no considerably larger clone is one nucleotide away. TCR cDNA was made using 5'RACE template switching, a step that added a universal primer site and unique molecular identifiers. Priming for cDNA synthesis came from both the TCR alpha and TCR beta constant segments. Libraries were amplified in two PCR steps, with sample barcodes and sequencing adapters added in the second step. Sequencing of libraries was performed on Illumina HiSeq 2500 (2x100 bp) or NovaSeq (2x150 bp). Processing in the source paper ran as follows. Demultiplexing of reads and collapsing into UMI consensus sequences were performed with MIGEC, and V(D)J alignment was carried out with MiXCR. Vaccine-responding clonotypes were identified with edgeR using replicate PBMC samples, with FDR below 0.01 and a log2 fold change above 5 up to day 15 being required. Each bulk clonotype was labeled CD4 or CD8 based on which sequenced repertoire, CD4 or CD8, contained the clonotype at higher abundance. TCRdb reworked the public reads: Q25 trimming with fastp, MiXCR clone assembly, productive beta chains retained. Here each entry gathers all rows of one CDR3 protein and keeps the most common genes and DNA. In this record, the V and J calls reflect TCRdb's handling and not the investigators' own analysis. The sample table contains 500,000 to 650,000 distinct CDR3 sequences; only one count was recorded for around 12% of them. About 15% of the sample is in the top ten clones.

V is clipped by 5 bases and J by 6 bases, and the sequence between their germline boundaries is 16 bases long. Reading the germline V gene gives CDR1 MNHEY and CDR2 SVGEGT. The CDR3 starts with the cysteine, ends with the phenylalanine, and has 15 residues. CDR3 DNA is the only sequence kept; it has 45 bases, read in frame from the first base. The V and J genes are TRBV6-2 or TRBV6-3 and TRBJ2-2; the D gene remains uncertain. The source was PBMCs, collected on the day of the yellow fever booster vaccination. The clonotype was recovered from a young man who received the YFV17D yellow fever vaccine. The encoded CDR3 is CASSVKVFRAGELFF. The sequence in DNA is TGTGCCAGCAGTGTGAAGGTATTTAGGGCCGGGGAGCTGTTTTTT.